One and the same sample provided the 23 T cell receptor beta chains below, sequenced in a study of early T cells in non-severe SARS-CoV-2 infection. Each CDR3 protein gets one entry after TCRdb re-called the 5' RACE reads with MiXCR. This table has tens of thousands of distinct CDR3 sequences, approximately 6% appearing once. Sequencing input: whole blood. The origin of the receptors is an adult who was a healthcare worker with PCR-confirmed SARS-CoV-2 infection or an uninfected control (not recorded which).

The chain couples TRBV3-1 to TRBJ2-2, with 8 bases identical to TRBD2. Germline trimming cut 4 bases from V and 5 bases from J; bases unmatched to any gene: 15. Germline V gene data show CDR1 as LGHDT and CDR2 as YNNKEL (reference sequence). This CDR3 contains 18 residues. CDR3 nucleotides: TGTGCCAGCAGCCCATCCCCGGGCAGCGGGAGAGAGACCGGGGAGCTGTTTTTT. It encodes CASSPSPGSGRETGELFF.

This clonotype was observed a few times. The genes are TRBV11-1 and TRBJ2-1; the D is unclear. Between the trimmed V and J ends, which lost 4 bases and 8 bases, there was a span of 9 bases. The CDR3 contains 12 residues. Per the germline V gene, CDR1 is SGHAT and CDR2 is FQDESV (reference sequence). Here the CDR3 DNA reads TGTGCCAGCAGCTCGTTCTCCCATGAGCAGTTCTTC. Its translation: CASSSFSHEQFF.

This clonotype appeared many times. CDR3 loop: CASSLGVRLDRGPSGANVLTF. The CDR3, as DNA: TGTGCCAGCAGCTTAGGGGTCCGGTTGGACAGGGGGCCCTCCGGGGCCAACGTCCTGACTTTC. V usage is TRBV11-2 and J usage is TRBJ2-6, with 11 bases matching TRBD1. Germline-derived CDR1 and CDR2 are SGHAT and FQNNGV. This CDR3 is 21 amino acids long. The J segment lost 4 bases and the V segment lost 1 base, leaving 15 bases of the junction unmatched. Full variable domain (outside the CDR3, taken from reference TRBV11-2 and TRBJ2-6): EAGVAQSPRYKIIEKRQSVAFWCNPISGHATLYWYQQILGQGPKLLIQFQNNGVVDDSQLPKDRFSAERLKGVDSTLKIQPAKLEDSAVYLCASSLGVRLDRGPSGANVLTFGAGSRLTVL.

This clonotype was found a few times. A read error is possible here, since a much larger clone lies one base away. The chain carries TRBV7-6 and TRBJ2-5; the D gene could be TRBD1 or TRBD2 (5 bases each). The CDR3 consists of 14 residues. The germline CDR1 and CDR2 sequences are SGHVS and FNYEAQ. DNA for the CDR3: TGTGCCAGCAGCTTAGCGGGACGGGGTAGCCCACTTCACTTC. Amino acid sequence: CASSLAGRGSPLHF.

At least ten counts were recorded for this clonotype. The V and J genes are TRBV6-5 and TRBJ1-2; D is possibly TRBD1 (6 bases). The CDR3 sequence is 12 residues long. V lost 6 bases to trimming and J lost 3 bases, with 8 bases between them. The germline gives CDR1 MNHEY, CDR2 SVGAGI. In nucleotides, the CDR3 is TGTGCCAGCAGGACAGGAGACTATGGCTACACCTTC. Amino acids: CASRTGDYGYTF.

In its sample, this clonotype was seen a few times. The J gene is TRBJ2-7, the V gene TRBV11-2, with a tentative D call TRBD2 (6 bases). CDR3 length: 14 residues. The germline gives CDR1 SGHAT, CDR2 FQNNGV. Trimming removed 3 bases from V and 6 bases from J, with 15 bases in between. CDR3 in amino acids: CASSFGGSVVEQYF. CDR3 nucleotides: TGTGCCAGCAGCTTCGGGGGATCCGTCGTCGAGCAGTACTTC.

The chain is built from TRBV4-1 and TRBJ2-7; D unclear. Germline assignment: CDR1 MGHRA and CDR2 YSYEKL. The CDR3 sequence is 14 residues long. V shed 4 bases and J shed 2 bases, with 12 bases lying between them. CDR3 nucleotides: TGCGCCAGCAGCCCGAGCAGAGAGCCCTACGAGCAGTACTTC. As protein: CASSPSREPYEQYF.

Many counts were recorded for this clonotype. The rearrangement links TRBV20-1 to TRBJ1-1; a weak D match, TRBD1 (5 bases). CDR3 length: 15 residues. Per germline, CDR1 DFQATT and CDR2 SNEGSKA (reference sequence). V was clipped by 1 base and J by 5 bases, with 17 bases between them. CDR3 in DNA: TGCAGTGCTAGAGTGGGAGGGACGGATGGAACTGAAGCTTTCTTT. Translating gives CSARVGGTDGTEAFF.

V usage is TRBV7-8 and J usage is TRBJ1-5; TRBD1 might be the D (6 bases). The CDR3 totals 18 residues. Trimming removed 5 bases at V and 2 bases at J, with 22 bases between. Germline loops: CDR1 SGHVS, CDR2 FQNEAQ. The DNA for the CDR3 is TGTGCCAGCAGCCGAAGTGGGATCAGGGGAAGGGGCAATCAGCCCCAGCATTTT. Its translation: CASSRSGIRGRGNQPQHF.

The chain is built from TRBV5-5 and TRBJ2-1; 12 bases line up with TRBD2. Germline lookup yields CDR1 SGHKS and CDR2 YYEKEE (reference sequence). V trimming: 4 bases; J trimming: 1 base; junction bases outside the gene matches: 6. The CDR3 runs to 17 residues. The CDR3 coding sequence is TGTGCCAGCAGCCCGTCGACTAGCGGGAGTTCCTACAATGAGCAGTTCTTC. This sequence encodes CASSPSTSGSSYNEQFF.

The chain links TRBV29-1 to TRBJ2-7; D is unresolved. The CDR3 spans 13 residues. The V gene lost 2 bases and the J gene lost 1 base, with 9 bases spanning the gap. Germline CDR1 and CDR2: SQVTM and ANQGSEA. The CDR3 nucleotides are TGCAGCGTTGAATCCCCGGGTTCCTACGAGCAGTACTTC. Protein sequence: CSVESPGSYEQYF.

As regards this clonotype: This may stem from a read error, because a much larger clone lies one nucleotide away. In this CDR3 the conserved last residue, phenylalanine or tryptophan, is missing, so a read error is likely. V and J are TRBV6-6 and TRBJ2-7, with D perhaps matching TRBD1 or TRBD2 (5 bases each). V was pared by 2 bases and J by 5 bases, with 10 bases between. The CDR3 has 13 residues. In germline, CDR1 is MNHNY, CDR2 SVGAGI (reference sequence). The CDR3 DNA reads as TGTGCCAGCAGTTACGGGGCGACTAACGAGCAGTACTCC. Encoded protein: CASSYGATNEQYS.

Only a few counts were recorded for this clonotype. The chain has TRBV6-2 or TRBV6-3 and TRBJ2-1; D unclear. The V and J ends lost 7 bases and 7 bases respectively, with 20 bases between them. Per the germline V gene, CDR1 is MNHEY and CDR2 is SVGEGT. CDR3 size: 15 residues. The CDR3 region has the DNA TGTGCCAGCAACTCGCCGCGCCCAGGAAAAAATGAGCAGTTCTTC. This gives the protein CASNSPRPGKNEQFF.

This chain joins TRBV20-1 and TRBJ2-1, with 13 bases lining up with TRBD2. CDR1 DFQATT and CDR2 SNEGSKA come from the germline V gene (reference sequence). The J segment lost 6 bases and the V segment lost 7 bases, leaving 15 bases of the junction unmatched. CDR3 length equals 17 residues. The CDR3, as DNA: TGCAGTGTCCCGGGACTAGCGGGATCGGGTTTTCTCAATGAGCAGTTCTTC. It yields the protein CSVPGLAGSGFLNEQFF.

This clonotype was seen more than once but under ten times. This chain uses TRBV14 with TRBJ1-4; D perhaps matches TRBD1 (5 bases). Deletions cut 4 bases from V and 3 bases from J, with 12 bases between. The CDR3 is 15 amino acids. Germline V gene data show CDR1 as SGHDN and CDR2 as FVKESK. The CDR3 reads CASSPRQLANEKLFF. The CDR3 nucleotides read TGTGCCAGCAGCCCCCGACAGTTAGCTAATGAAAAACTGTTTTTT.

This clonotype came up a few times. The CDR3 DNA sequence: TGTGCCAGCAGCCCAGCCCCTAACAGGCAGTACTTC. It is translated as CASSPAPNRQYF. The chain carries TRBV11-2 and TRBJ2-7; no clear D gene. The CDR3 contains 12 residues. Germline V lookup: CDR1 SGHAT, CDR2 FQNNGV. Trimming removed 5 bases from V and 9 bases from J, with 14 bases in between.

This clonotype was observed many times. The V call is TRBV9, the J call TRBJ1-1, with TRBD1 as a possible D gene (5 bases). V was cut by 0 bases and J by 0 bases, with 12 bases left in between. The germline gives CDR1 SGDLS, CDR2 YYNGEE. This CDR3 comprises 16 residues. The CDR3 here is CASSVEGPLMNTEAFF. CDR3 DNA sequence: TGTGCCAGCAGCGTAGAGGGACCGCTAATGAACACTGAAGCTTTCTTT.

This clonotype has just a few counts. The chain couples TRBV4-3 to TRBJ2-7, with 10 bases identical to TRBD1. CDR3 length equals 16 residues. Germline V gene sequence: CDR1 LGHNA, CDR2 YSLEER. V shed 3 bases, J shed 3 bases, and the junction held 8 bases outside the gene matches. The CDR3 loop is CASSHAGQGGSYEQYF. The CDR3 DNA follows: TGCGCCAGCAGCCACGCCGGACAGGGGGGGAGCTACGAGCAGTACTTC.

This clonotype was seen at least ten times. The chain has TRBV2 and TRBJ1-6; a possible D gene is TRBD1 (6 bases). The V end lost 8 bases, the J end lost 5 bases, and 10 bases lay between the germline ends. Germline V gene sequence: CDR1 SNHLY, CDR2 FYNNEI. CDR3 size: 13 residues. The chain's CDR3 is CASSGENNSPLHF. For the CDR3, the DNA is TGTGCCAGCTCAGGGGAAAATAATTCACCCCTCCACTTT.

In its sample, this clonotype was seen a few times. J is TRBJ2-7 and V is TRBV11-2; the D gene is possibly TRBD1 (6 bases). Germline assignment: CDR1 SGHAT and CDR2 FQNNGV. V was trimmed by 0 bases and J by 1 base, leaving 10 bases between them. The CDR3 has 15 residues. The CDR3 spells CASSLDRTGSYEQYF. In DNA form, the CDR3 reads TGTGCCAGCAGCTTAGATCGAACAGGGTCCTACGAGCAGTACTTC.

This chain joins TRBV11-2 and TRBJ2-2; the D gene is possibly TRBD2 (5 bases). The length of the CDR3 is 14 residues. The V end lost 3 bases, the J end lost 4 bases, and 9 bases lay between the germline ends. CDR1 is SGHAT, CDR2 FQNNGV, per germline. The CDR3 nucleotides read TGTGCCAGCAGCTTGACTACGCGCACCGGGGAGCTGTTTTTT. Its translation: CASSLTTRTGELFF.

This clonotype appeared a few times. The gene calls are TRBV29-1 and TRBJ2-7; D may be TRBD1 (5 bases). Germline values: CDR1 SQVTM, CDR2 ANQGSEA. V was cut by 2 bases and J by 1 base, with 6 bases left in between. CDR3 size: 12 residues. In nucleotides, the CDR3 is TGCAGCGTTGAACAGGGTTCCTACGAGCAGTACTTC. It encodes CSVEQGSYEQYF.

CDR3 bases: TGTGCCAGCAGCCAGCCGGCGGAGGGTGAAAAACTGTTTTTT. It specifies CASSQPAEGEKLFF. This chain joins TRBV6-2 or TRBV6-3 and TRBJ1-4; D call uncertain. Trimming cost V 6 bases and J 7 bases, with 15 bases left between them. The CDR3 runs 14 residues. Germline CDR1 and CDR2: MNHEY and SVGEGT.